This entry lists 5 T cell receptor beta chains sequenced from one sample in a study of OX40 agonist ivuxolimab in advanced cancers. Clones were read by immunoSEQ multiplex PCR, and TCRdb kept only the in-frame ones, dropping some. The sample consists of 65,000 to 85,000 clones, approximately 85% of them appearing once. The source was CD4+ or CD8+ T cells sorted from blood, collected in a trial of the OX40 agonist ivuxolimab. The receptors come from an adult with an advanced solid tumor such as melanoma, head and neck, liver or kidney cancer.

The CDR3 is CASSSPGQNYGYTF. The CDR3 region has the DNA TGTGCCAGCAGTTCCCCGGGACAGAACTATGGCTACACCTTC. The J gene is TRBJ1-2, the V gene TRBV28; 7 bases fit TRBD1. J lost 2 bases, V lost 4 bases, and 4 bases had no gene match. The length of the CDR3 is 14 residues. Germline V gene sequence: CDR1 MDHEN, CDR2 SYDVKM.

CDR3 protein: CASGRDGNTIYF. The CDR3 nucleotides are TGTGCCAGCGGTAGGGATGGAAACACCATATATTTT. The chain has TRBV7-2 and TRBJ1-3; the D is unclear. CDR1 SGHTA and CDR2 FQGNSA come from the germline V gene. V lost 8 bases and J 3 bases, leaving 8 bases between the germline ends. This CDR3 contains 12 residues.

The V gene is TRBV7-9, the J gene TRBJ2-3; possibly TRBD1 for D (5 bases). Germline V gene data show CDR1 as SEHNR and CDR2 as FQNEAQ (reference sequence). The CDR3 length is 16 residues. V lost 1 base, J lost 0 bases, and 11 bases lay in between. The CDR3 nucleotides read TGTGCCAGCAGCTTAGGTAGTACAGGCAGCACAGATACGCAGTATTTT. Translating gives CASSLGSTGSTDTQYF.

This clone was seen only a few times. The rearrangement uses TRBV6-5 and TRBJ1-5; no firm D call. This CDR3 comprises 13 residues. V gave up 0 bases and J gave up 3 bases, with 3 bases separating them. Germline loops: CDR1 MNHEY, CDR2 SVGAGI. The CDR3 DNA reads as TGTGCCAGCAGTTACTCAAACAATCAGCCCCAGCATTTT. Translating gives CASSYSNNQPQHF.

The rearrangement uses TRBV29-1 and TRBJ1-1, with TRBD1 as a possible D gene (6 bases). The CDR3 has 14 residues. Germline CDR1 is SQVTM and CDR2 is ANQGSEA. V lost 4 bases to trimming and J lost 5 bases, with 17 bases between them. In DNA form, the CDR3 reads TGCAGCGTTGCCCAGGGGATGGATCAGACTGAAGCTTTCTTT. Translated: CSVAQGMDQTEAFF.